The 11 T cell receptor beta chains in this list originate from one sample, sequenced in a study of beta chain features in type 1 diabetes. The entirety of the isolated RNA underwent reverse transcription, so expressed TCRB transcripts were sequenced. Produced via immunoSEQ multiplex PCR; TCRdb's table is partial and in-frame only. The sample has some 900,000 clones; 17% are singletons. The specimen was naive CD4+ T cells from blood. The source of these receptors is a woman aged 18-29 years in good health.

This clone was counted between two and nine times. This rearrangement joins TRBV7-9 to TRBJ2-5; 10 positions agree with TRBD2. Per the germline V gene, CDR1 is SEHNR and CDR2 is FQNEAQ (reference sequence). J was trimmed by 2 bases and V by 4 bases; bases with no gene match: 10. The CDR3 runs to 17 residues. Written as DNA, the CDR3 is TGTGCCAGCAGCTCAGGACAAGGGACTAGCGTACAAGAGACCCAGTACTTC. Translated: CASSSGQGTSVQETQYF.

The chain combines TRBV28 with TRBJ2-3; the D gene is possibly TRBD2 (5 bases). CDR3 length: 17 residues. Per the germline V gene, CDR1 is MDHEN and CDR2 is SYDVKM. Trimming pared 8 bases from V and 2 bases from J, leaving 23 bases between. CDR3 in amino acids: CASRPRSGNRYTDTQYF. The CDR3 DNA reads as TGTGCCAGCCGCCCCCGCTCCGGGAATAGGTACACAGATACGCAGTATTTT.

This clone was detected a few times. This chain joins TRBV19 and TRBJ2-1, with TRBD2 matching over 7 bases. Germline V CDR1 and CDR2: LNHDA, SQIVND (reference sequence). The ends lost 6 bases at V and 5 bases at J; junction bases unmatched: 16. CDR3 length: 17 amino acids. The CDR3 protein is CASRSGSAGLSDNEQFF. CDR3 bases: TGTGCCAGTAGGAGTGGCAGCGCGGGACTATCGGACAATGAGCAGTTCTTC.

This clone was seen a few times. V gene TRBV11-2 combines with J gene TRBJ2-4; no clear D gene. Trimming shortened V by 6 bases and J by 0 bases, and 9 bases separated the two germline ends. Germline CDR1 SGHAT, CDR2 FQNNGV. The CDR3 consists of 14 residues. CDR3 in amino acids: CASSPLQAKNIQYF. The CDR3 bases are TGTGCCAGCAGTCCACTACAAGCCAAAAACATTCAGTACTTC.

This clone was detected a few times. The chain combines TRBV9 with TRBJ2-3; 12 bases fit TRBD1. The J segment lost 0 bases and the V segment lost 4 bases, leaving 12 bases of the junction unmatched. The CDR3 loop spans 19 amino acids. Looked up from germline, CDR1 is SGDLS and CDR2 is YYNGEE. CDR3 protein: CASSSMRGQGATSTDTQYF. As DNA, the CDR3 is TGTGCCAGCAGCTCTATGCGGGGACAGGGGGCAACTAGCACAGATACGCAGTATTTT.

This clone was recorded a few times. CDR3 residues: CASSTGGTSGKVTYNEQFF. For the CDR3, the DNA is TGTGCCAGCAGCACCGGGGGGACTAGCGGAAAAGTAACCTACAATGAGCAGTTCTTC. The J gene is TRBJ2-1, the V gene TRBV11-2, with 11 bases lining up with TRBD2. Losses at the gene ends were 5 bases for V and 2 bases for J; bases not matched to a gene: 14. The germline V gene encodes CDR1 SGHAT and CDR2 FQNNGV. The CDR3 runs to 19 residues.

The V call is TRBV6-5, the J call TRBJ2-7, with TRBD1 matching 8 bases. CDR1 is MNHEY, CDR2 SVGAGI, per germline. Trimming removed 3 bases from V and 3 bases from J; junction bases left unmatched: 4. The CDR3 totals 14 residues. The CDR3, as DNA: TGTGCCAGCAGTTATTCACAGGGGGGCTACGAGCAGTACTTC. It yields the protein CASSYSQGGYEQYF.

Here the CDR3 DNA reads TGTGCCAGCAGAAGTACACAGAGCAATTCCTACGAGCAGTACTTC. Protein: CASRSTQSNSYEQYF. This chain links TRBV6-6 with TRBJ2-7; D is unclear. Germline CDR1 is MNHNY and CDR2 is SVGAGI (reference sequence). This CDR3 contains 15 residues. Trimming pared 6 bases from V and 1 base from J, leaving 16 bases between.

This clone was counted only a few times. V is TRBV11-2 and J is TRBJ2-5, with 10 bases aligning to TRBD1. The J segment lost 6 bases and the V segment lost 5 bases, leaving 12 bases of the junction unmatched. This CDR3 region has 16 residues. Germline-derived CDR1 and CDR2 are SGHAT and FQNNGV. CDR3 region: CASSLQGTGVIKTQYF. CDR3 DNA: TGTGCCAGCAGCCTCCAAGGGACAGGGGTCATAAAGACCCAGTACTTC.

Regarding this clone: Additional DNA sequences in this sample encode the identical CDR3. The chain couples TRBV7-2 to TRBJ2-1; D call uncertain. Trimming removed 6 bases from V and 4 bases from J, with 10 bases in between. The CDR3 consists of 13 residues. Germline CDR1 reads SGHTA; CDR2 reads FQGNSA. CDR3 DNA sequence: TGTGCCAGCAGTCGAACGAGTTACAATGAGCAGTTCTTC. This encodes CASSRTSYNEQFF.

The chain couples TRBV20-1 to TRBJ2-1; no firm D call. CDR1 is DFQATT, CDR2 SNEGSKA, per germline (reference sequence). Trimming shortened V by 6 bases and J by 8 bases, and 11 bases separated the two germline ends. The CDR3 runs to 11 residues. For the CDR3, the DNA is TGCAGTGCCCTCCCAGGCGATGAGCAGTTCTTC. It translates to CSALPGDEQFF.